This TCR beta chain was sequenced during a study of regulatory T cells in long-lasting Graves disease. Time point given: newly diagnosed GD, antithyroid drugs for less than 3 months. Construction of the TCR library relied on RNA isolated from PBMCs. Patient provenance is recorded as an endocrinology department in Xi'an, China. CDR3 length: 14 residues. The V end was cut by 5 bases, the J end by 3 bases, with 12 bases between. Germline loops: CDR1 SGHRS, CDR2 YFSETQ. This clonotype was seen ten or more times. The TCR beta library used iRepertoire HTBI primers with Arm-PCR amplification of CDR3. TCRdb fed the multiplex PCR reads into MiXCR, producing one record per CDR3 protein. The table shows about 470,000 distinct CDR3 sequences, with 15% occurring only once. These records were also assigned to another study, of T cells in Graves' hyperthyroidism and ophthalmopathy. This second report adds: A first-round RT-PCR of the TCR CDR3 used the HTBI primer set.

V gene TRBV5-1 combines with J gene TRBJ2-1, with D tentatively TRBD2 (5 bases). The material sequenced was peripheral blood mononuclear cells (PBMCs), taken at new diagnosis, from a patient treated with antithyroid drugs. This receptor was taken from a woman in her thirties with Graves disease. CDR3 coding DNA: TGCGCCAGCAGGTCGGGTAGCGTCTACAATGAGCAGTTCTTC. Translation: CASRSGSVYNEQFF.